A selection of T cell receptor beta chains follows, all from one sample in a study of cytomegalovirus exposure and HLA in healthy donors. The table came from immunoSEQ multiplex PCR; TCRdb's copy has only in-frame clones and leaves some out. This sample has about 160,000 clones, with 80% to 90% found just once. Sequences were obtained from PBMCs. These receptors were taken from a woman aged 18-29 years in good health and CMV-seronegative. Both conserved end residues are part of each CDR3. The D gene is left open where the match is weak. Clone size is given for some rows only: seen once, a few or many times, or a class if the clone is expanded.

V,size,J,D,DNA,CDR3
TRBV18,NA,TRBJ2-3,TRBD2,TGTGCCAGCTCGCAACTAGCGGGAGGGCCTCGTGGCACAGATACGCAGTATTTT,CASSQLAGGPRGTDTQYF
TRBV4-1,once,TRBJ2-1,TRBD2,TGCGCCAGCAGCCAAGATGGTCCAGCGGGAGGGGGTTACAATGAGCAGTTCTTC,CASSQDGPAGGGYNEQFF
TRBV27,NA,TRBJ2-7,TRBD2,TGTGCCAGCAGTTTATCCCTTTTTGGCGGGAGTGCCGAGCAGTACTTC,CASSLSLFGGSAEQYF
TRBV10-3,NA,TRBJ2-6,TRBD1,TGTGCCATCAGTGTAGACAGGGCTGGGGCCAACGTCCTGACTTTC,CAISVDRAGANVLTF
TRBV6-1,NA,TRBJ2-3,NA,TGTGCCAGCAGTGAGGGGGGCGGGAGCGCAGATACGCAGTATTTT,CASSEGGGSADTQYF
TRBV11-2,NA,TRBJ1-1,NA,TGTGCCAGCAGCGGCCAGACAGGAGGAGACACTGAAGCTTTCTTT,CASSGQTGGDTEAFF
TRBV28,once,TRBJ2-3,NA,TGTGCCAGCAGTACTCTCAGGGAGGGGGCAGATACGCAGTATTTT,CASSTLREGADTQYF
TRBV6-5,NA,TRBJ2-7,NA,TGTGCCAGCAGTTTCTCCCCCGGGACTCCCTACGAGCAGTACTTC,CASSFSPGTPYEQYF
TRBV9,NA,TRBJ2-1,TRBD2,TGTGCCAGCAGCGTCGGACTAGCGAGAGGCTCCTACAATGAGCAGTTCTTC,CASSVGLARGSYNEQFF
TRBV27,NA,TRBJ2-1,TRBD1,TGTGCCAGCAGTCCGGGACAGGGGGCAAAATGGCTCGATGAGCAGTTCTTC,CASSPGQGAKWLDEQFF
TRBV28,NA,TRBJ1-6,NA,TGTGCCAGCAGACTCGGGGGGGGACTCTGGGGGAATTCACCCCTCCACTTT,CASRLGGGLWGNSPLHF
TRBV19,NA,TRBJ2-7,TRBD2,TGTGCCAGTAGTACCCAACGGACTAGCGGGGTCTACGAGCAGTACTTC,CASSTQRTSGVYEQYF
TRBV4-1,few,TRBJ2-3,NA,TGCGCCAGCAGCCAAGATCTAAGCGGAGGCACAGATACGCAGTATTTT,CASSQDLSGGTDTQYF
TRBV29-1,NA,TRBJ2-7,TRBD1,TGCAGCGTTGAAGGGACAGGGGAGTACGAGCAGTACTTC,CSVEGTGEYEQYF
TRBV11-2,NA,TRBJ1-2,NA,TGTGCCAGCAGCGACGGACAGACTAACTATGGCTACACCTTC,CASSDGQTNYGYTF
TRBV27,NA,TRBJ2-1,NA,TGTGCCAGCAGCGAGGACTACTATACCCTTTACAATGAGCAGTTCTTC,CASSEDYYTLYNEQFF
TRBV30,NA,TRBJ1-4,TRBD1,TGTGCCTGGAGCCATTACCGGGACAGGGGTGGAAAACTGTTTTTT,CAWSHYRDRGGKLFF
TRBV18,once,TRBJ2-3,NA,TGTGCCAGCTCACCCCGTGTCGGGATCACAGATACGCAGTATTTT,CASSPRVGITDTQYF
TRBV19,NA,TRBJ2-5,NA,TGTGCCAGCAGTAGTGGCAGCCAAGAGACCCAGTACTTC,CASSSGSQETQYF
TRBV6-5,NA,TRBJ1-5,NA,TGTGCCAGCAGTTACTCTACGGGAAATCAGCCCCAGCATTTT,CASSYSTGNQPQHF
TRBV5-6,NA,TRBJ1-2,TRBD1,TGTGCCAGCAGCTCCGGGACAGCCACTAACTATGGCTACACCTTC,CASSSGTATNYGYTF
TRBV4-2,NA,TRBJ2-1,TRBD2,TGTGCCAGCAGCCAAGAAGAGCCTAGCGGGACCAATGAGCAGTTCTTC,CASSQEEPSGTNEQFF
TRBV28,NA,TRBJ2-5,TRBD2,TGTGCCAGCAGGACTAGCGGGAGGGCGCGAAAGACCCAGTACTTC,CASRTSGRARKTQYF
TRBV5-6,NA,TRBJ1-1,NA,TGTGCCAGCAGCTGGCAGGGGACTGAAGCTTTCTTT,CASSWQGTEAFF
TRBV27,NA,TRBJ2-5,NA,TGTGCCAGCAGCCCATGGGACTTCGTACCCCAAGAGACCCAGTACTTC,CASSPWDFVPQETQYF
TRBV7-6,NA,TRBJ1-6,NA,TGTGCCAGCAGCAAAGGAGGGTACTCCCAATCACCCCTCCACTTT,CASSKGGYSQSPLHF
TRBV4-2,few,TRBJ1-4,TRBD1,TGTGCCAGCAGCCACTACAGGGGCACCACTAATGAAAAACTGTTTTTT,CASSHYRGTTNEKLFF
TRBV19,few,TRBJ1-2,NA,TGTGCCAGTAGTATCAATAGTCCCTATGGCTACACCTTC,CASSINSPYGYTF
TRBV6-5,NA,TRBJ1-1,NA,TGTGCCAGCAGTCATCCCCAGGGGCGCGGCACTGAAGCTTTCTTT,CASSHPQGRGTEAFF
TRBV10-3,NA,TRBJ1-2,TRBD1,TGTGCCATCAGCGAGGGACAGGGAGACTATGGCTACACCTTC,CAISEGQGDYGYTF
TRBV6-6,NA,TRBJ1-2,TRBD1,TGTGCCAGCAGTTACTCGACAGGGGGCGAATATGGCTACACCTTC,CASSYSTGGEYGYTF
TRBV19,NA,TRBJ2-7,TRBD1,TGTGCCAGTAGTATCGTGGGACAGGGGGGATACGAGCAGTACTTC,CASSIVGQGGYEQYF